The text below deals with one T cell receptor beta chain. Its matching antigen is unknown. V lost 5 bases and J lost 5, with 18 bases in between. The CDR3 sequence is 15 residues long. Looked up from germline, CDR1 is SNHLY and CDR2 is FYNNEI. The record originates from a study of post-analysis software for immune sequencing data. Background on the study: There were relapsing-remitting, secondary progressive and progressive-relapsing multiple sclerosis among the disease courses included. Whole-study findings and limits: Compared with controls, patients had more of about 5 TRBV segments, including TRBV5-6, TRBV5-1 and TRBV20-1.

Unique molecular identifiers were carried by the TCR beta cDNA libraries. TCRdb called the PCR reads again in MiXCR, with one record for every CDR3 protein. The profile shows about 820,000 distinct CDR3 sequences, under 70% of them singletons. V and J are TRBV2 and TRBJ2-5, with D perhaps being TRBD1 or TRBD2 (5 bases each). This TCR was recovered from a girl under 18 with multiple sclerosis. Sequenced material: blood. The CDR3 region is CASSIGTQISETQYF. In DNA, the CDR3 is TGTGCCAGCAGTATAGGGACCCAGATTTCGGAGACCCAGTACTTC.